Listed here are 28 T cell receptor beta chains from one sample, sequenced in a study of blood T cell repertoires in COVID-19. Sequencing used immunoSEQ multiplex PCR; TCRdb keeps in-frame clones, though not all of them. The sample consists of about 54,000 clones, 85% to 90% of them appearing once. Sequencing was done on a sample of peripheral blood. The origin of the receptors is a human donor in a cohort sampled during active COVID-19.

The CDR3 DNA reads TGTGCCTGGAGTAGTACAGGGAACACTGAAGCTTTCTTT. Translating it yields CAWSSTGNTEAFF. The chain is built from TRBV30 and TRBJ1-1, with D perhaps TRBD1 (5 bases). CDR3 length: 13 amino acids. The V end was cut by 2 bases, the J end by 1 base, with 8 bases between. Germline V gene lookup returns CDR1 GTSNPN and CDR2 SVGIG (reference sequence).

The rearrangement uses TRBV6-1 and TRBJ2-1; 8 bases map to TRBD2. The V and J ends lost 4 bases and 0 bases, in that order; junction bases with no gene match: 11. CDR1 MNHNS and CDR2 SASEGT come from the germline V gene. This CDR3 comprises 18 residues. CDR3 coding DNA: TGTGCCAGCAGTGGGGCGGGGGGTAACCTGGGCTCCTACAATGAGCAGTTCTTC. As protein: CASSGAGGNLGSYNEQFF.

V gene TRBV11-3 combines with J gene TRBJ2-1; TRBD2 might be the D (6 bases). The germline gives CDR1 SGHNT, CDR2 YENEEA. Trimming left V 3 bases short and J 5 bases short, with 14 bases between. The CDR3 length is 15 residues. CDR3 in amino acids: CASSFGGSGDNEQFF. The CDR3 DNA reads as TGTGCCAGCAGCTTCGGGGGTTCTGGGGACAATGAGCAGTTCTTC.

The chain is built from TRBV5-1 and TRBJ1-5; 8 nucleotides agree with TRBD1. V trimming: 4 bases; J trimming: 4 bases; junction bases outside the gene matches: 4. The germline gives CDR1 SGHRS, CDR2 YFSETQ. The CDR3 contains 14 residues. Here the CDR3 reads CASSEGQENQPQHF. The CDR3 DNA is TGCGCCAGCAGCGAGGGACAGGAAAATCAGCCCCAGCATTTT.

V gene TRBV5-1 combines with J gene TRBJ2-3; tentative D call: TRBD2 (5 bases). Germline values: CDR1 SGHRS, CDR2 YFSETQ. With 6 bases removed from V and 0 bases from J, the gap between germline ends came to 11 bases. CDR3 length: 14 residues. The CDR3 reads CASNPGVSTDTQYF. CDR3 nucleotides: TGCGCCAGCAACCCCGGGGTTAGCACAGATACGCAGTATTTT.

J is TRBJ1-1 and V is TRBV28, with D possibly TRBD1 on 6 matching bases. Trimming cost V 0 bases and J 5 bases, with 10 bases left between them. This CDR3 region has 14 residues. The germline CDR1 and CDR2 sequences are MDHEN and SYDVKM. CDR3 nucleotides: TGTGCCAGCAGTTTATGGGACAGTGAGACTGAAGCTTTCTTT. Its protein product is CASSLWDSETEAFF.

V gene TRBV12-3 or TRBV12-4 combines with J gene TRBJ1-2; 7 nucleotides line up with TRBD1. V gave up 4 bases and J gave up 7 bases; unmatched junction bases: 6. The CDR3 consists of 13 residues. The CDR3 here is CASSSLQGSGYTF. Written as DNA, the CDR3 is TGTGCCAGCAGTTCCTTACAGGGGTCTGGCTACACCTTC.

The CDR3 nucleotides read TGTGCCAGTACCCCCTTCGGACAGGGGTACTACAATGAGCAGTTCTTC. Its translation: CASTPFGQGYYNEQFF. The chain recombines TRBV19 with TRBJ2-1, with 9 bases fitting TRBD1. Germline lookup yields CDR1 LNHDA and CDR2 SQIVND (reference sequence). J was trimmed by 3 bases and V by 7 bases; bases with no gene match: 10. This CDR3 spans 16 amino acids.

The chain has TRBV24-1 and TRBJ1-3, with D perhaps TRBD1 (6 bases). In germline, CDR1 is KGHDR, CDR2 SFDVKD. Trimming stripped 4 bases from V and 0 bases from J, with 21 bases between. This CDR3 comprises 19 residues. The CDR3 nucleotides are TGTGCCACCAGTGAGCGTTATCCTCCACAGGGAAGCTCTGGAAACACCATATATTTT. Protein: CATSERYPPQGSSGNTIYF.

The rearrangement uses TRBV6-6 and TRBJ2-7, with D perhaps TRBD1 (6 bases). The germline V gene has CDR1 MNHNY and CDR2 SVGAGI (reference sequence). The CDR3 is 14 residues long. The germline V and J ends were trimmed by 7 bases and 2 bases, with 15 bases remaining between them. The CDR3 coding sequence is TGTGCCAGCACCACCATACAGGGTCCCTACGAGCAGTACTTC. Encoded protein: CASTTIQGPYEQYF.

The chain employs TRBV18 and TRBJ1-1; 8 nucleotides align to TRBD1. CDR1 and CDR2 (germline): KGHSH, LQKENI. This CDR3 contains 13 residues. J lost 5 bases, V lost 6 bases, and 5 bases had no gene match. This CDR3 is CASSPTGVTEAFF. In DNA, the CDR3 is TGTGCCAGCTCCCCGACAGGGGTTACTGAAGCTTTCTTT.

This clone was seen only once. CDR3 DNA sequence: TGTGCCAGCAGCCTCAGACTAGCGGGTACCGGAGAGACCCAGTACTTC. It encodes CASSLRLAGTGETQYF. V usage is TRBV11-3 and J usage is TRBJ2-5; 10 positions match TRBD2. V dropped 5 bases and J dropped 4; count of bases not matched to a gene: 10. From germline, CDR1 is SGHNT and CDR2 YENEEA. The CDR3 is 16 residues long.

V usage is TRBV3-1 (or the pseudogene TRBV3-2) and J usage is TRBJ2-1; D might be TRBD2 (5 bases). This CDR3 is 14 amino acids long. Germline CDR1 reads LGHDT; CDR2 reads YNNKEL (reference sequence). Trimming pared 1 base from V and 6 bases from J, leaving 10 bases between. CDR3 in amino acids: CASSQGASSNEQFF. The CDR3 DNA sequence: TGTGCCAGCAGCCAAGGAGCTAGCAGCAATGAGCAGTTCTTC.

This chain links TRBV9 with TRBJ2-4; no reliable D call. The CDR3 is made up of 16 amino acids. Between the trimmed V and J ends, which lost 0 bases and 0 bases, there was a span of 10 bases. From germline, CDR1 is SGDLS and CDR2 YYNGEE. Here the CDR3 reads CASSVASGLAKNIQYF. The CDR3 region has the DNA TGTGCCAGCAGCGTAGCTTCAGGTTTAGCCAAAAACATTCAGTACTTC.

The chain joins TRBV30 to TRBJ2-2; tentative D call: TRBD1 (6 bases). Looked up from germline, CDR1 is GTSNPN and CDR2 is SVGIG (reference sequence). Trimming shortened V by 1 base and J by 0 bases, and 9 bases separated the two germline ends. The CDR3 sequence is 15 residues long. Here the CDR3 DNA reads TGTGCCTGGAGTGGTTGGGACACGAACACCGGGGAGCTGTTTTTT. Protein: CAWSGWDTNTGELFF.

The genes are TRBV4-1 and TRBJ2-5; D is unclear. Germline-derived CDR1 and CDR2 are MGHRA and YSYEKL. The V and J ends lost 0 bases and 1 base respectively, with 6 bases between them. The CDR3 totals 14 residues. CDR3 in DNA: TGCGCCAGCAGCCAAGATTGGCTCCAAGAGACCCAGTACTTC. This translates into CASSQDWLQETQYF.

V gene TRBV28 combines with J gene TRBJ1-6; TRBD1 is a possible D gene (6 bases). Germline assignment: CDR1 MDHEN and CDR2 SYDVKM. CDR3 length equals 15 residues. V was cut by 5 bases and J by 2 bases, with 10 bases left in between. As DNA, the CDR3 is TGTGCCAGCAGTGATACAGGGACCTATAATTCACCCCTCCACTTT. Translating it yields CASSDTGTYNSPLHF.

The chain is built from TRBV18 and TRBJ1-3; 8 nucleotides align to TRBD1. After removal of 5 bases from V and 2 bases from J, the junction contained 8 bases not matched to a gene. The CDR3 totals 16 residues. CDR1 and CDR2 (germline): KGHSH, LQKENI. In DNA form, the CDR3 reads TGTGCCAGCTCATCCTTGGACAGGGCCCCTGGAAACACCATATATTTT. Its translation is CASSSLDRAPGNTIYF.

The chain couples TRBV6-2 or TRBV6-3 to TRBJ2-7; 11 nucleotides agree with TRBD2. Unmatched junction bases numbered 22, after V lost 2 bases and J lost 4 bases. Germline CDR1 reads MNHEY; CDR2 reads SVGEGT. The length of the CDR3 is 21 residues. The CDR3 coding sequence is TGTGCCAGCAGTTACGATACTCCGACCCGGTCACTAGCGGGAGTTCGATACGAGCAGTACTTC. It codes for CASSYDTPTRSLAGVRYEQYF.

The V and J genes are TRBV19 and TRBJ1-4; possible D gene TRBD1, 5 bases. Between the trimmed V and J ends, which lost 5 bases and 8 bases, there was a span of 15 bases. The CDR3 extends over 14 amino acids. The germline V gene has CDR1 LNHDA and CDR2 SQIVND (reference sequence). The CDR3 is CASSDSPMGEKLFF. As DNA, the CDR3 is TGTGCCAGTAGTGACAGCCCTATGGGCGAAAAACTGTTTTTT.

The rearrangement joins TRBV4-1 to TRBJ2-3; perhaps TRBD1 as D (5 bases). This CDR3 has 14 residues. The V end was cut by 2 bases, the J end by 1 base, with 7 bases between. Germline lookup yields CDR1 MGHRA and CDR2 YSYEKL. The CDR3 region is CASSQQGRTDTQYF. In DNA, the CDR3 is TGCGCCAGCAGCCAACAGGGTCGCACAGATACGCAGTATTTT.

The chain employs TRBV18 and TRBJ1-2, with TRBD1 matching 9 bases. Germline V lookup: CDR1 KGHSH, CDR2 LQKENI. This CDR3 is built from 15 residues. Trimming cost V 5 bases and J 3 bases; bases outside gene matches: 7. The CDR3 sequence is CASSVNRGPDYGYTF. The CDR3, as DNA: TGTGCCAGCTCAGTAAACAGGGGGCCTGACTATGGCTACACCTTC.

The chain couples TRBV27 to TRBJ1-6; 7 bases align to TRBD1. Per germline, CDR1 MNHEY and CDR2 SMNVEV (reference sequence). The CDR3 has 15 amino acids. V was pared by 6 bases and J by 5 bases, with 7 bases of the junction left unmatched. The CDR3 sequence is CASSLVTGNNSPLHF. In DNA form, the CDR3 reads TGTGCCAGCAGCCTAGTGACAGGGAATAATTCACCCCTCCACTTT.

The rearrangement joins TRBV12-3 or TRBV12-4 to TRBJ2-1, with 12 positions matching TRBD2. The CDR3 extends over 13 amino acids. The ends lost 10 bases at V and 6 bases at J; junction bases unmatched: 4. CDR3 DNA sequence: TGTGCCACAAGGACTAGCGGGACCAATGAGCAGTTCTTC. Its translation is CATRTSGTNEQFF.

This clone showed up just once. The rearrangement joins TRBV7-2 to TRBJ2-7; 12 bases agree with TRBD2. The ends lost 2 bases at V and 5 bases at J; junction bases unmatched: 7. The CDR3 extends over 16 amino acids. CDR1 and CDR2 (germline): SGHTA, FQGNSA. The CDR3 sequence is CASSLIHLAGGDEQYF. The CDR3 DNA follows: TGTGCCAGCAGCTTAATCCACCTAGCGGGAGGGGACGAGCAGTACTTC. The whole variable domain, remainder taken from reference TRBV7-2 and TRBJ2-7, is GAGVSQSPSNKVTEKGKDVELRCDPISGHTALYWYRQSLGQGLEFLIYFQGNSAPDKSGLPSDRFSAERTGGSVSTLTIQRTQQEDSAVYLCASSLIHLAGGDEQYFGPGTRLTVT.

V usage is TRBV2 and J usage is TRBJ2-7, with 10 bases fitting TRBD1. Germline lookup yields CDR1 SNHLY and CDR2 FYNNEI. The CDR3 totals 14 residues. V lost 4 bases and J lost 6; bases outside the gene matches: 6. DNA for the CDR3: TGTGCCAGCAGTGGACAGGGGGCGATGGTCGAGCAGTACTTC. Protein product: CASSGQGAMVEQYF. Based on the CDR3 plus reference TRBV2 and TRBJ2-7, the full variable domain is EPEVTQTPSHQVTQMGQEVILRCVPISNHLYFYWYRQILGQKVEFLVSFYNNEISEKSEIFDDQFSVERPDGSNFTLKIRSTKLEDSAMYFCASSGQGAMVEQYFGPGTRLTVT.

DNA for the CDR3: TGTGCCAGCATTGGGCTCGGATCTTCGAACGGCTACACCTTC. It translates to CASIGLGSSNGYTF. The rearrangement joins TRBV28 to TRBJ1-2; D is unresolved. With 7 bases removed from V and 8 bases from J, the gap between germline ends came to 20 bases. This CDR3 spans 14 amino acids. The germline CDR1 and CDR2 sequences are MDHEN and SYDVKM.

The chain uses TRBV6-5 and TRBJ2-2; 8 nucleotides match TRBD2. This CDR3 spans 13 amino acids. Germline V gene lookup returns CDR1 MNHEY and CDR2 SVGAGI. J gave up 6 bases and V 8 bases, and 5 bases lay outside the gene matches. DNA of the CDR3: TGTGCCAGCTATCGGGGGGGCCCCGGGGAGCTGTTTTTT. Protein product: CASYRGGPGELFF.